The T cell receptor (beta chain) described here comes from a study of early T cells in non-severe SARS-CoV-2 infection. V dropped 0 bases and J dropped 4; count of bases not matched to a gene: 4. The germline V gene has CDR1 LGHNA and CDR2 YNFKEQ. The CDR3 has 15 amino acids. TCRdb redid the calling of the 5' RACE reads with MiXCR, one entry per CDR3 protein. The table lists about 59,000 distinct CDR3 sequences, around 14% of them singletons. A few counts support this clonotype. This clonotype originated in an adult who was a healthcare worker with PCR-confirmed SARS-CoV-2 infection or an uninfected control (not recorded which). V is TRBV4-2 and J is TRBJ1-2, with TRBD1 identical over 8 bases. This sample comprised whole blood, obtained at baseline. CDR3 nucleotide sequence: TGTGCCAGCAGCCAAGAGGGACAGGCCGCCTATGGCTACACCTTC. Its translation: CASSQEGQAAYGYTF.